The 25 T cell receptor beta chains given below trace back to one sample, sequenced in a study of blood T cell repertoires in COVID-19 (dated by TCRdb to the early 2020s). The method behind the library was the immunoSEQ multiplex PCR assay. Here the immuneACCESS table is served through TCRdb, limited to in-frame sequences with V and J called. Missing clones are a known gap in these copies; in checked studies unresolved V genes cover under half, and the rest lacks a known reason. This sample comprises about 190,000 clones, roughly four fifths of them detected only once. Of the sample, 14% is held by the ten largest clones. The sample consisted of peripheral blood. These receptors originate from a young man with active or convalescent COVID-19.

CDR3 residues: CASSPSTGSGNQPQHF. DNA of the CDR3: TGCGCCAGCAGCCCATCGACAGGGTCGGGCAATCAGCCCCAGCATTTT. J is TRBJ1-5 and V is TRBV5-1; 7 bases fit TRBD1. Germline V gene sequence: CDR1 SGHRS, CDR2 YFSETQ. The CDR3 has 16 residues. V shed 4 bases, J shed 2 bases, and the junction held 9 bases outside the gene matches.

V gene TRBV19 combines with J gene TRBJ1-4, with D unresolved. Per the germline V gene, CDR1 is LNHDA and CDR2 is SQIVND (reference sequence). Trimming shortened V by 8 bases and J by 1 base, and 11 bases separated the two germline ends. The CDR3 length is 14 residues. CDR3 in amino acids: CASRISETNEKLFF. The CDR3 DNA reads TGTGCCAGTCGCATATCAGAAACTAATGAAAAACTGTTTTTT.

This sequence joins TRBV3-1 (or the pseudogene TRBV3-2) and TRBJ2-7, with D perhaps matching TRBD1 (7 bases). The length of the CDR3 is 16 residues. From germline, CDR1 is LGHDT and CDR2 YNNKEL (reference sequence). The V and J ends lost 5 bases and 1 base respectively, with 18 bases between them. The CDR3 is CASSNRGSGVSYEQYV. DNA of the CDR3: TGTGCCAGCAGCAACAGGGGTTCGGGGGTATCCTACGAGCAGTACGTC.

This clone was recorded a few times. V is TRBV27 and J is TRBJ2-3; 7 bases align to TRBD1. Germline trimming cut 2 bases from V and 5 bases from J; bases unmatched to any gene: 10. The CDR3 is 16 residues long. Germline V CDR1 and CDR2: MNHEY, SMNVEV (reference sequence). The chain's CDR3 is CASSLRAGGREDTQYF. The DNA of the CDR3 is TGTGCCAGCAGTTTACGTGCAGGGGGTAGGGAAGATACGCAGTATTTT.

This chain connects TRBV18 to TRBJ1-1, with D uncertain. With 1 base removed from V and 1 base from J, the gap between germline ends came to 10 bases. CDR1 is KGHSH, CDR2 LQKENI, per germline. CDR3 length: 15 amino acids. The CDR3 loop reads CASSPLTQKNTEAFF. The DNA of the CDR3 is TGTGCCAGCTCACCACTTACACAGAAGAACACTGAAGCTTTCTTT.

The V and J genes are TRBV2 and TRBJ2-5; D might be TRBD1 (6 bases). Trimming pared 8 bases from V and 2 bases from J, leaving 12 bases between. This CDR3 is 13 amino acids long. CDR1 and CDR2 from the germline V gene are SNHLY and FYNNEI. CDR3 loop: CASAPDRQETQYF. The CDR3 DNA follows: TGTGCCAGCGCTCCAGACAGGCAAGAGACCCAGTACTTC.

The rearrangement joins TRBV24-1 to TRBJ1-1; no firm D call. Trimming took 3 bases from V and 0 from J, leaving 4 bases between them. The CDR3 extends over 13 amino acids. Germline CDR1 reads KGHDR; CDR2 reads SFDVKD. The CDR3: CATSDVMNTEAFF. As DNA, the CDR3 is TGTGCCACCAGTGATGTCATGAACACTGAAGCTTTCTTT.

The gene calls are TRBV11-3 and TRBJ2-2, with 8 nucleotides matching TRBD2. Germline CDR1 and CDR2: SGHNT and YENEEA. The CDR3 length is 16 residues. Trimming at V came to 0 bases and at J to 7 bases, leaving 7 bases not matched to a gene. The CDR3 DNA reads as TGTGCCAGCAGCTTAGATGACCGCCGGGGGGGCGGGGAGCTGTTTTTT. Protein product: CASSLDDRRGGGELFF.

The V call is TRBV24-1, the J call TRBJ2-1; possible D gene TRBD1, 6 bases. The CDR3 loop spans 16 amino acids. Germline values: CDR1 KGHDR, CDR2 SFDVKD. V lost 3 bases and J 7 bases, leaving 18 bases between the germline ends. CDR3 sequence: CATSDPGTRSINEQFF. In nucleotides, the CDR3 is TGTGCCACCAGTGATCCCGGGACACGGAGTATAAATGAGCAGTTCTTC.

The chain joins TRBV10-3 to TRBJ2-3, with 14 bases fitting TRBD2. The CDR3 runs 18 residues. Trimming removed 3 bases from V and 3 bases from J; junction bases left unmatched: 8. In germline, CDR1 is ENHRY, CDR2 SYGVKD. In nucleotides, the CDR3 is TGTGCCATCAGTGACGGACTAGCGGGAGGCTCGGGGACAGATACGCAGTATTTT. This translates into CAISDGLAGGSGTDTQYF.

The chain combines TRBV18 with TRBJ1-1; 8 nucleotides align to TRBD1. Germline V gene lookup returns CDR1 KGHSH and CDR2 LQKENI. The CDR3 contains 14 residues. Losses at the gene ends were 6 bases for V and 5 bases for J; bases not matched to a gene: 8. The CDR3 spells CASSGRGRGTEAFF. The CDR3 DNA sequence: TGTGCCAGCTCGGGCAGGGGGCGAGGGACTGAAGCTTTCTTT.

This chain uses TRBV4-1 with TRBJ2-6; a possible D gene is TRBD1 (6 bases). Deletions cut 4 bases from V and 0 bases from J, with 13 bases between. CDR3 length equals 17 residues. Germline CDR1 and CDR2: MGHRA and YSYEKL. CDR3 DNA: TGCGCCAGCAGCCCCAGGGGATTCCCCTCTGGGGCCAACGTCCTGACTTTC. This sequence encodes CASSPRGFPSGANVLTF.

This sequence joins TRBV5-1 and TRBJ2-1, with a possible D match to TRBD2 (5 bases). The CDR3 runs 12 residues. Per germline, CDR1 SGHRS and CDR2 YFSETQ. Trimming took 0 bases from V and 9 from J, leaving 7 bases between them. CDR3 region: CASSLAGSEQFF. As DNA, the CDR3 is TGCGCCAGCAGCTTGGCGGGGAGTGAGCAGTTCTTC.

The rearrangement joins TRBV19 to TRBJ1-6, with 9 nucleotides matching TRBD1. This CDR3 spans 15 amino acids. V lost 5 bases, J lost 7 bases, and 6 bases stayed unmatched. In germline, CDR1 is LNHDA, CDR2 SQIVND (reference sequence). The CDR3 coding sequence is TGTGCCAGTAGTTTTCCCGGGACAGGGAATTCACCCCTCCACTTT. As protein: CASSFPGTGNSPLHF.

This chain connects TRBV6-5 to TRBJ2-1, with TRBD2 identical over 7 bases. Looked up from germline, CDR1 is MNHEY and CDR2 is SVGAGI. The CDR3 covers 13 residues. With V trimmed by 8 bases and J by 4 bases, 5 bases remained unmatched. The CDR3 protein is CASWGGVYNEQFF. In DNA, the CDR3 is TGTGCCAGCTGGGGAGGGGTATACAATGAGCAGTTCTTC.

The chain uses TRBV5-4 and TRBJ2-7; the match to TRBD1 covers 8 bases. Per the germline V gene, CDR1 is SGHNT and CDR2 is YYREEE (reference sequence). With 3 bases clipped from V and 1 base from J, the junction kept 3 bases outside the gene matches. This CDR3 comprises 14 residues. Written as DNA, the CDR3 is TGTGCCAGCAGCTCTGGACAGGGATCCTACGAGCAGTACGTC. It yields the protein CASSSGQGSYEQYV.

This clone was seen more than once but under ten times. Additional DNA sequences in this sample encode the identical CDR3. CDR3 amino acids: CASSFTGNTEAFF. The CDR3 DNA follows: TGTGCCAGCAGCTTTACCGGGAACACTGAAGCTTTCTTT. The chain joins TRBV7-3 to TRBJ1-1; D is undetermined. Trimming cost V 3 bases and J 1 base, with 6 bases left between them. Germline-derived CDR1 and CDR2 are SGHTA and FQGTGA. This CDR3 comprises 13 residues.

The V and J genes are TRBV30 and TRBJ1-1; TRBD1 matches at 8 bases. Germline V gives CDR1 GTSNPN, CDR2 SVGIG (reference sequence). This CDR3 is 12 amino acids long. With V trimmed by 5 bases and J by 11 bases, 10 bases remained unmatched. CDR3 nucleotides: TGTGCCTGGCGGAACCAGGGGGCAGGCGCTTTCTTT. Its translation is CAWRNQGAGAFF.

The rearrangement links TRBV19 to TRBJ1-4; 8 bases line up with TRBD1. Germline V lookup: CDR1 LNHDA, CDR2 SQIVND (reference sequence). The CDR3 loop spans 15 amino acids. The ends lost 5 bases at V and 7 bases at J; junction bases unmatched: 9. DNA for the CDR3: TGTGCCAGTAGTGGAATCGGACAGGGTATTGAAAAACTGTTTTTT. Translated: CASSGIGQGIEKLFF.

This chain links TRBV6-1 with TRBJ2-5; no clear D. The CDR3 loop spans 15 amino acids. Trimming cost V 0 bases and J 5 bases, with 13 bases left between them. Germline V gives CDR1 MNHNS, CDR2 SASEGT. The CDR3 region is CASSEAQQERETQYF. The CDR3 DNA is TGTGCCAGCAGTGAAGCCCAGCAGGAAAGGGAGACCCAGTACTTC.

V is TRBV19 and J is TRBJ1-5; D might be TRBD1 (6 bases). CDR1 LNHDA and CDR2 SQIVND come from the germline V gene (reference sequence). The CDR3 extends over 13 amino acids. V gave up 4 bases and J gave up 5 bases, with 9 bases separating them. CDR3 nucleotide sequence: TGTGCCAGTAGTAAAAACAGGGATCAGCCCCAGCATTTT. This translates into CASSKNRDQPQHF. Looking up the rest from reference TRBV19 and TRBJ1-5 gives the full variable domain: DGGITQSPKYLFRKEGQNVTLSCEQNLNHDAMYWYRQDPGQGLRLIYYSQIVNDFQKGDIAEGYSVSREKKESFPLTVTSAQKNPTAFYLCASSKNRDQPQHFGDGTRLSIL.

The sample holds one count of this clone. The CDR3 sequence: CASSYDRDNGNTIYF. The CDR3 bases are TGTGCCAGCAGTTACGACAGGGACAATGGAAACACCATATATTTT. The genes are TRBV6-5 and TRBJ1-3; TRBD1 agrees at 7 bases. The germline V gene encodes CDR1 MNHEY and CDR2 SVGAGI. V dropped 2 bases and J dropped 3; count of bases not matched to a gene: 4. The CDR3 consists of 15 residues.

This clone was observed once. The chain recombines TRBV2 with TRBJ2-3; TRBD1 might be the D (6 bases). The germline V and J ends were trimmed by 8 bases and 0 bases, with 24 bases remaining between them. The length of the CDR3 is 18 residues. Germline CDR1 reads SNHLY; CDR2 reads FYNNEI. The CDR3 protein is CASDFIGKDRLSTDTQYF. The DNA of the CDR3 is TGTGCCAGCGATTTCATAGGAAAGGACAGACTTAGCACAGATACGCAGTATTTT.

This clone was seen only a few times. V is TRBV5-6 and J is TRBJ1-2, with D unresolved. The CDR3 length is 12 residues. Trimming cost V 6 bases and J 4 bases, with 10 bases left between them. Germline CDR1 and CDR2: SGHDT and YYEEEE. The DNA for the CDR3 is TGTGCCAGCACCCTTGAGGGCTATGGCTACACCTTC. Translation gives CASTLEGYGYTF.

A few counts support this clone. This rearrangement joins TRBV5-4 to TRBJ2-5, with TRBD2 as a possible D gene (6 bases). V gave up 1 base and J gave up 2 bases, with 12 bases separating them. In germline, CDR1 is SGHNT, CDR2 YYREEE (reference sequence). The CDR3 has 15 amino acids. CDR3 nucleotide sequence: TGTGCCAGCAGCTTGTACCGGGGGACGCAAGAGACCCAGTACTTC. Protein sequence: CASSLYRGTQETQYF. The full variable domain, completed using reference TRBV5-4 and TRBJ2-5, is ETGVTQSPTHLIKTRGQQVTLRCSSQSGHNTVSWYQQALGQGPQFIFQYYREEENGRGNFPPRFSGLQFPNYSSELNVNALELDDSALYLCASSLYRGTQETQYFGPGTRLLVL.